Listed below are T cell receptor beta chains from one sample, sequenced in a study of T-cell reconstitution after alpha-beta-depleted transplantation in children. MiXCR was run by TCRdb on the PCR reads, yielding one entry per CDR3 protein. The data show approximately 590,000 distinct CDR3 sequences, under 12% seen once. Sequencing used PBMCs from the stem cell graft donor, obtained from the stem cell graft. All receptors derive from a human donor who donated a stem cell graft to a child with acute myeloid leukemia. CDR3s include the opening cysteine and the closing phenylalanine or tryptophan. The order of the fields is D gene, clone size, J gene, V gene, CDR3 DNA, CDR3 protein. A D gene is named only where the DNA matches it firmly. Clone size is given for some rows only: seen once, a few or many times, or a class if the clone is expanded.

>TRBD2|-|TRBJ2-7|TRBV29-1
TGCAGCGTTGCTGGACTAGCGGGAGGCGTTTCTCTATCCTACGAGCAGTACTTC
CSVAGLAGGVSLSYEQYF
>-|-|TRBJ2-7|TRBV11-2
TGTGCCAGCAGCTTATTGTCATCGAGCCCAGCAGCAGGAGCCGAGCAGTACTTC
CASSLLSSSPAAGAEQYF
>-|-|TRBJ2-2|TRBV15
TGTGCCACCAGCAGACTAGCGCCCCCCGCGAACACCGGGGAGCTGTTTTTT
CATSRLAPPANTGELFF
>-|few|TRBJ1-3|TRBV7-6
TGTGCCAGCAGCGCGGGCGGGGGGCTTGGAAACACCATATATTTT
CASSAGGGLGNTIYF
>TRBD1|few|TRBJ1-2|TRBV6-1
TGTGCCAGCAGCCAAGCCGGGACAGGGTATGGCTACACCTTC
CASSQAGTGYGYTF
>TRBD1|few|TRBJ1-4|TRBV15
TGTGCCACCAGCCCTTGGCAGGGGGGTAATGAAAAACTGTTTTTT
CATSPWQGGNEKLFF
>-|many|TRBJ2-3|TRBV29-1
TGCAGCGTACTGACGGGCACAGATACGCAGTATTTT
CSVLTGTDTQYF
>TRBD2|few|TRBJ2-7|TRBV20-1
TGCAGTGCTAGAGTCCCGGGACTAGCCCTCTACGAGCAGTACTTC
CSARVPGLALYEQYF
>-|few|TRBJ2-1|TRBV5-1
TGCGCCAGCAGCTTGTCCGGGACTGTCGAGCAGTTCTTC
CASSLSGTVEQFF
>-|few|TRBJ1-5|TRBV25-1
TGTGCCAGCAGTGATAGGACAAGTAATCAGCCCCAGCATTTT
CASSDRTSNQPQHF
>-|-|TRBJ2-6|TRBV7-2
TGTGCCAGCAGCTTAGCGCCCGCCTTGGCAGGTCCTTTTTTC
CASSLAPALAGPFF
>-|many|TRBJ2-1|TRBV11-1
TGTGCCAGCAGCTTGGGGGTTTTGGGACTAGTTGATCAGGGGGATGAGCAGTTCTTC
CASSLGVLGLVDQGDEQFF
>-|-|TRBJ1-1|TRBV18
TGTGCCAGCTCAGTTCTGGACAGTATGAACACTGAAGCTTTCTTT
CASSVLDSMNTEAFF
>-|few|TRBJ2-5|TRBV5-1
TGCGCCAGCAGCTCCGGCCCTGGGGAGACCCAGTACTTC
CASSSGPGETQYF
>-|few|TRBJ2-1|TRBV24-1
TGTGCCACCAGTGGATTAGGGGGGGAGCAGTTCTTC
CATSGLGGEQFF
>-|many|TRBJ1-2|TRBV7-9
TGTGCCAGCAGCCCCCAAGGATTCTATGGCTACACCTTC
CASSPQGFYGYTF
>TRBD1|many|TRBJ2-3|TRBV5-1
TGCGCCAGCAGCGGACAGGGGGCAACAGATACGCAGTATTTT
CASSGQGATDTQYF
>-|few|TRBJ1-4|TRBV29-1
TGCAGCGTTCAACAGCCTCCAACTAATGAAAAACTGTTTTTT
CSVQQPPTNEKLFF
>TRBD1|few|TRBJ1-4|TRBV20-1
TGCAGTGCTAGAGAAGAGGGGACAGTCCCCGAAAAACTGTTTTTT
CSAREEGTVPEKLFF
>-|-|TRBJ1-4|TRBV5-4
TGTGCCAGCAGCTTGGGTTTCGGGGGGGCGGATGAAAAACTGTTTTTT
CASSLGFGGADEKLFF
>-|many|TRBJ1-6|TRBV15
TGTGCCACCAGCAGCTACTCTACAGGGCATAATTCACCCCTCCACTTT
CATSSYSTGHNSPLHF
>-|many|TRBJ2-5|TRBV15
TGTGCCACCAGAGGTAATCAAGAGACCCAGTACTTC
CATRGNQETQYF
>-|many|TRBJ2-4|TRBV25-1
TGTGCCAGCAGTGAAACGGTCAGCCCCAAAAACATTCAGTACTTC
CASSETVSPKNIQYF
>TRBD1|few|TRBJ1-5|TRBV12-3/TRBV12-4
TGTGCCAGCAGTTTAGGGACAGGGCTCGGCTATCAGCCCCAGCATTTT
CASSLGTGLGYQPQHF
>TRBD1|-|TRBJ2-5|TRBV7-9
TGTGCCAGCAGCCGTCTCGGGACAGGGGGTTACGGAGAGACCCAGTACTTC
CASSRLGTGGYGETQYF
>-|many|TRBJ2-5|TRBV20-1
TGCAGTGCTTTCAGCGGGCTCCTTGGAGAGACCCAGTACTTC
CSAFSGLLGETQYF
>-|many|TRBJ2-7|TRBV12-3/TRBV12-4
TGTGCCAGCCGAAGCGACCAGCAGTACTTC
CASRSDQQYF
>-|few|TRBJ1-6|TRBV7-9
TGTGCCAGCAGCTTATCGGGGGGCGCTGGTTCACCCCTCCACTTT
CASSLSGGAGSPLHF
>TRBD2|few|TRBJ2-5|TRBV5-1
TGCGCCAGCAGCCTCGGGACTAGCGGGGTAGAGACCCAGTACTTC
CASSLGTSGVETQYF
>-|few|TRBJ1-4|TRBV7-2
TGTGCCAGCAGCTTTGCAACTAATGAAAAACTGTTTTTT
CASSFATNEKLFF
>-|many|TRBJ2-2|TRBV29-1
TGCAGCGTCCCGGGTGGGACCGGGGAGCTGTTTTTT
CSVPGGTGELFF
>-|many|TRBJ1-3|TRBV4-3
TGCGCCAGCAGCCAGGCAGCCTCTGGAAACACCATATATTTT
CASSQAASGNTIYF
>-|-|TRBJ1-5|TRBV5-1
TGCGCCAGCAGCTTGGGGGCAAATAGCAATCAGCCCCAGCATTTT
CASSLGANSNQPQHF
>-|few|TRBJ2-5|TRBV7-6
TGTGCCAGCAGCTTCACGTCAGCGGAGACCCAGTACTTC
CASSFTSAETQYF
>-|-|TRBJ2-5|TRBV7-2
TGTGCCAGCAGCTTTACTCGGCAGGGTCAAGAGACCCAGTACTTC
CASSFTRQGQETQYF
>-|few|TRBJ1-1|TRBV6-5
TGTGCCAGCAGTTACACCCACCGAGGGTGGTTGACTGAAGCTTTCTTT
CASSYTHRGWLTEAFF
>-|-|TRBJ2-2|TRBV5-6
TGTGCCAGCAGCTCGGCAACAGGCGCCCCCGGGGAGCTGTTTTTT
CASSSATGAPGELFF
>TRBD1|-|TRBJ1-1|TRBV11-1
TGTGCCAGCAGCTTGGGGCCGGGACAGGGGAAAATGAACACTGAAGCTTTCTTT
CASSLGPGQGKMNTEAFF
>-|many|TRBJ2-3|TRBV24-1
TGTGCCACCAGTGTTCCAGGCGGAGATACGCAGTATTTT
CATSVPGGDTQYF
>TRBD1|many|TRBJ2-5|TRBV29-1
TGCAGCGCCCCGGGACAGGGAAGGGAGACCCAGTACTTC
CSAPGQGRETQYF
>-|-|TRBJ1-1|TRBV19
TGTGCCTGCGGGGGTTTTGTCACTGAAGCTTTCTTT
CACGGFVTEAFF
>-|few|TRBJ1-3|TRBV7-2
TGTGCCAGCAGCTTGGCACAGGCCTCTGGAAACACCATATATTTT
CASSLAQASGNTIYF
>-|-|TRBJ2-7|TRBV7-2
TGTGCCAGCAGCCCACGGGACCTACCCGTCGAGCAGTACTTC
CASSPRDLPVEQYF
>-|many|TRBJ2-6|TRBV5-6
TGTGCCAGCAGTTTAGGAGGGGCAGGGGCCAACGTCCTGACTTTC
CASSLGGAGANVLTF
>-|many|TRBJ2-3|TRBV7-3
TGTGCCAGCAGCTTGGTCGGGACGGTTGGAGATACGCAGTATTTT
CASSLVGTVGDTQYF
>-|-|TRBJ2-7|TRBV27
TGTGCCAGCAGTCGTACCCCTCAGACTGGAAAACCCTACGAGCAGTACTTC
CASSRTPQTGKPYEQYF
>-|few|TRBJ1-1|TRBV12-3/TRBV12-4
TGTGCCAGCAGTTTTGTAGTGGACACTGAAGCTTTCTTT
CASSFVVDTEAFF